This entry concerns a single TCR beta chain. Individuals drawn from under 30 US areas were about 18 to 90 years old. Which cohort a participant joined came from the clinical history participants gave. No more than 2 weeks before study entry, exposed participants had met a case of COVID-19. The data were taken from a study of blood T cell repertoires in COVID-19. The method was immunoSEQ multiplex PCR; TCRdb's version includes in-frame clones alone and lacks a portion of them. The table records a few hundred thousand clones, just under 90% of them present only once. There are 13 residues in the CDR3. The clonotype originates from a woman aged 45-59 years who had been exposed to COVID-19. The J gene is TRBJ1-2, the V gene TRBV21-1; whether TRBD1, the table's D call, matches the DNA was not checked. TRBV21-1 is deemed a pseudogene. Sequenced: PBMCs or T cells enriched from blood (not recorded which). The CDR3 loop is CASSKEAGDGYTF. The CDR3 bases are TGTGCCAGCAGCAAAGAGGCAGGGGATGGCTACACCTTC.